These T cell receptor beta chains were read from a single sample in a study of regulatory T cells in long-lasting Graves disease. Each CDR3 protein gets one entry after TCRdb re-called the multiplex PCR reads with MiXCR. The sample has a few hundred thousand distinct CDR3 sequences, 20% to 30% seen once. The sequenced sample was peripheral blood mononuclear cells (PBMCs), obtained when the disease was refractory, from a patient treated with antithyroid drugs. The source is a female donor with Graves disease. Each CDR3 is given with its conserved first and last residue.

j_gene: TRBJ2-2
v_gene: TRBV12-3/TRBV12-4
CDR3aa: CASSPTETNTGELFF

j_gene: TRBJ2-7
v_gene: TRBV28
CDR3aa: CASSLGTSGTREQYF

j_gene: TRBJ1-2
v_gene: TRBV7-8
CDR3aa: CASSLGDRGHGYTF

j_gene: TRBJ1-2
v_gene: TRBV28
CDR3aa: CASSQGQAFYGYTF

j_gene: TRBJ1-1
v_gene: TRBV5-1
CDR3aa: CASSLGRLAEAFF

j_gene: TRBJ1-2
v_gene: TRBV7-2
CDR3aa: CASSYQTGDSGYTF

j_gene: TRBJ1-2
v_gene: TRBV7-9
CDR3aa: CASSLDFRRGENYGYTF

j_gene: TRBJ2-3
v_gene: TRBV20-1
CDR3aa: CSAATVRDIADTQYF

j_gene: TRBJ1-3
v_gene: TRBV5-1
CDR3aa: CASSPKTSGNTIYF

j_gene: TRBJ1-5
v_gene: TRBV11-2
CDR3aa: CASSLGGRQPQHF

j_gene: TRBJ2-3
v_gene: TRBV2
CDR3aa: CASGRAGENTQYF

j_gene: TRBJ2-6
v_gene: TRBV28
CDR3aa: CASSLDSLSGANVLTF

j_gene: TRBJ2-5
v_gene: TRBV5-1
CDR3aa: CASSFLQGTQETQYF

j_gene: TRBJ1-1
v_gene: TRBV6-5
CDR3aa: CASSYSSGAEAFF

j_gene: TRBJ1-5
v_gene: TRBV2
CDR3aa: CASDATGGQPQHF

j_gene: TRBJ1-5
v_gene: TRBV20-1
CDR3aa: CSAMSDGNQPQHF

j_gene: TRBJ2-7
v_gene: TRBV9
CDR3aa: CASEGHTWTGGNSYEQYF

j_gene: TRBJ2-4
v_gene: TRBV11-2
CDR3aa: CASSLPMGAKNIQYF

j_gene: TRBJ2-3
v_gene: TRBV28
CDR3aa: CASSRATGGAQYF

j_gene: TRBJ2-7
v_gene: TRBV5-1
CDR3aa: CASSYGFSGSTHEQYF

j_gene: TRBJ2-3
v_gene: TRBV2
CDR3aa: CASRSIVAGEGDTQYF

j_gene: TRBJ2-4
v_gene: TRBV6-1
CDR3aa: CASRRTSGSLAKNIQYF

j_gene: TRBJ1-6
v_gene: TRBV19
CDR3aa: CASSIGASWNNSPLHF

j_gene: TRBJ2-5
v_gene: TRBV10-3
CDR3aa: CAISVRLGSQETQYF

j_gene: TRBJ2-2
v_gene: TRBV12-3/TRBV12-4
CDR3aa: CASSFGGSTGELFF

j_gene: TRBJ2-3
v_gene: TRBV2
CDR3aa: CASSKRTAITSTDTQYF

j_gene: TRBJ2-7
v_gene: TRBV20-1
CDR3aa: CSAREAGARYEQYF